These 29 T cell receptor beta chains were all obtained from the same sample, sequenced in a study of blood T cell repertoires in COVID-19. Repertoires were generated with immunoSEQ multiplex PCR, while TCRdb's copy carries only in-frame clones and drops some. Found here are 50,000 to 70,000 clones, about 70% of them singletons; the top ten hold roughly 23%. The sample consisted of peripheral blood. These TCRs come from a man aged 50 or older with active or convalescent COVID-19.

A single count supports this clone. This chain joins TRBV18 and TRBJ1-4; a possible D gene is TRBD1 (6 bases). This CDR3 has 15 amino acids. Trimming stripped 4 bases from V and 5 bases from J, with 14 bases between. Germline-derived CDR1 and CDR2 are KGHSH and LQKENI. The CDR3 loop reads CASSLTRTANEKLFF. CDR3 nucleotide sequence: TGTGCCAGCTCACTGACCCGGACAGCCAATGAAAAACTGTTTTTT.

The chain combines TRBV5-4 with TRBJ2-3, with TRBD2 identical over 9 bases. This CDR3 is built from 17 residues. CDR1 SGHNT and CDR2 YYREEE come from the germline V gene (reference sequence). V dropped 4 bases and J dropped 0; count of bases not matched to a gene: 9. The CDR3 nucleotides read TGTGCCAGCAGCCCCCGGGCTAGCGGGAAGAGCACAGATACGCAGTATTTT. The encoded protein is CASSPRASGKSTDTQYF.

CDR3 loop: CASSYGTPGRWGYTF. The CDR3 nucleotides read TGTGCCAGCAGTTACGGGACACCAGGAAGGTGGGGCTACACCTTC. The V and J genes are TRBV6-5 and TRBJ1-2; tentative D call: TRBD1 (6 bases). The CDR3 is 15 amino acids. Looked up from germline, CDR1 is MNHEY and CDR2 is SVGAGI. With 2 bases removed from V and 8 bases from J, the gap between germline ends came to 18 bases.

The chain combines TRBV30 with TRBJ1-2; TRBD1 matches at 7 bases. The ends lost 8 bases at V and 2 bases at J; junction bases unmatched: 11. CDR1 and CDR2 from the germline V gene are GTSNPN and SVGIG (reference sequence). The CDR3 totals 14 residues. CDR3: CAGLHRGLNYGYTF. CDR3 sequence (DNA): TGTGCCGGGTTACACAGGGGCCTCAACTATGGCTACACCTTC.

The CDR3 coding sequence is TGTGCCAGCAGCTTACTCGGACAGGTTGGGACCTACGAGCAGTACTTC. Translation: CASSLLGQVGTYEQYF. V and J are TRBV7-2 and TRBJ2-7, with TRBD1 identical over 7 bases. This CDR3 spans 16 amino acids. Unmatched junction bases numbered 9, after V lost 2 bases and J lost 2 bases. CDR1 is SGHTA, CDR2 FQGNSA, per germline.

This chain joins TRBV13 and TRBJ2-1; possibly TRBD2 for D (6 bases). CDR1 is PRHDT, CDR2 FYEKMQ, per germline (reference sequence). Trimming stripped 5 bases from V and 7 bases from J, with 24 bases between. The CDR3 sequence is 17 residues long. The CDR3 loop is CASSRPGLANSGNEQFF. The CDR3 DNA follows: TGTGCCAGCAGCCGCCCTGGCCTAGCCAACAGCGGGAATGAGCAGTTCTTC.

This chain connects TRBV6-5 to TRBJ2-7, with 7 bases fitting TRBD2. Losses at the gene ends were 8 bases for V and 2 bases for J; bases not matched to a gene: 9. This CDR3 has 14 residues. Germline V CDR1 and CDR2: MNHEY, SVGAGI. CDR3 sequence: CASRPGLAAYEQYF. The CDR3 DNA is TGTGCCAGCCGTCCTGGCCTAGCGGCCTACGAGCAGTACTTC.

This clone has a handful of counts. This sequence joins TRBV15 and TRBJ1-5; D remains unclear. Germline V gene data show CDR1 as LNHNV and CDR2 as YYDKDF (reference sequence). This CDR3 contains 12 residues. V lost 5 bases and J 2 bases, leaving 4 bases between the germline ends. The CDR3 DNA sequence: TGTGCCACCAGCGAGGGCAATCAGCCCCAGCATTTT. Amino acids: CATSEGNQPQHF.

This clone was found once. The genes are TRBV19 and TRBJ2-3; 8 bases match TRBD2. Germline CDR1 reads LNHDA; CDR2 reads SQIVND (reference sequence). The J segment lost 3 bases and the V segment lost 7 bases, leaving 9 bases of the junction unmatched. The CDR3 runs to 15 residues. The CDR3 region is CASTRGAGGTDTQYF. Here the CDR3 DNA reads TGTGCCAGTACGCGAGGCGCGGGAGGTACAGATACGCAGTATTTT.

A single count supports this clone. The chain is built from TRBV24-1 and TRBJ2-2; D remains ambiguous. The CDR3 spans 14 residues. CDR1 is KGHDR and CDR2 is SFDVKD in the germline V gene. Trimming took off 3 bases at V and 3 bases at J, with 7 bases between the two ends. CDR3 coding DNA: TGTGCCACCAGTGATAATAGATACACCGGGGAGCTGTTTTTT. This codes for CATSDNRYTGELFF.

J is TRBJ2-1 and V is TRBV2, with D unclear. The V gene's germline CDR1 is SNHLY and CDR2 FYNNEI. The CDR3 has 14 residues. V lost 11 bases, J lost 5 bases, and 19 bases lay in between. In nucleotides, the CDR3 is TGTGCCGTACGGATCACTGACATTGACAATGAGCAGTTCTTC. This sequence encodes CAVRITDIDNEQFF.

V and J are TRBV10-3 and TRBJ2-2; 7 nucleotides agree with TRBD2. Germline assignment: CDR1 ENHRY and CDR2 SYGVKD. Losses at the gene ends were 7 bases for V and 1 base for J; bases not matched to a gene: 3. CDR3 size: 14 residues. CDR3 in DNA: TGTGCCATCAACCCGGGAGGGAACACCGGGGAGCTGTTTTTT. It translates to CAINPGGNTGELFF.

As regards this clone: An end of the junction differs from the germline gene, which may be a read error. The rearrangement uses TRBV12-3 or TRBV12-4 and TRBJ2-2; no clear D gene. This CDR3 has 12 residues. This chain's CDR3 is CASSLVLGELFF. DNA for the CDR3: TGTGCCAGCAGCTTAGTCCTCGGGGAGCTGTTTTTT.

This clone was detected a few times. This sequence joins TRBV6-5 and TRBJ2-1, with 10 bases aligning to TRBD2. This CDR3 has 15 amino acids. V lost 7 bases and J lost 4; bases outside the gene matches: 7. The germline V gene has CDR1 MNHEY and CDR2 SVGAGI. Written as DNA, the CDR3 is TGTGCCAGCAACCCCGGGACTAGCGTTTACAATGAGCAGTTCTTC. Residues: CASNPGTSVYNEQFF.

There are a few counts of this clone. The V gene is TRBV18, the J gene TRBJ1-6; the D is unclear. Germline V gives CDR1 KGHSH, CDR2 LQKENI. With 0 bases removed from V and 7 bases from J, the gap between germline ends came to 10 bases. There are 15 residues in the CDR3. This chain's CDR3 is CASSPPEGENSPLHF. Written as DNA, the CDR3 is TGTGCCAGCTCACCACCCGAGGGCGAAAATTCACCCCTCCACTTT.

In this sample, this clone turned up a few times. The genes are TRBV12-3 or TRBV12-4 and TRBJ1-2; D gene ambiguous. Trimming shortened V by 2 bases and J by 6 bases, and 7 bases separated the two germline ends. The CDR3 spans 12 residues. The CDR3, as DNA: TGTGCCAGCAGTTTATCCACTGATGGCTACACCTTC. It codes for CASSLSTDGYTF.

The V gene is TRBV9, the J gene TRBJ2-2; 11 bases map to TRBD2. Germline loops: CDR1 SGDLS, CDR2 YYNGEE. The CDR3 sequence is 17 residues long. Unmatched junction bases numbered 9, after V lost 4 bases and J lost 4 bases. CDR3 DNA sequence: TGTGCCAGCAGCCCAGAAGGACTAGCGGGTAGCACCGGGGAGCTGTTTTTT. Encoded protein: CASSPEGLAGSTGELFF.

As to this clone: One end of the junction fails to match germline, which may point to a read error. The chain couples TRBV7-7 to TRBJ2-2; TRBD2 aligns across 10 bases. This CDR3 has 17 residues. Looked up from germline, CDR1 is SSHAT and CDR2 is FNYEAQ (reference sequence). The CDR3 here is CASSLTSGAGITGELFF. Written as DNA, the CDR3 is TGTGCTAGCAGCTTAACTAGCGGGGCTGGCATTACCGGGGAGCTGTTTTTT.

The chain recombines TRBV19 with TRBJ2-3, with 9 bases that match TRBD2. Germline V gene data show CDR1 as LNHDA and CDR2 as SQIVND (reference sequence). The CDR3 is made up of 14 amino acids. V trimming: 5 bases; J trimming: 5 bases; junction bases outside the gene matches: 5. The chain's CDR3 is CASSGEAGGDTQYF. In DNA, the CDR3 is TGTGCCAGTAGTGGCGAAGCGGGGGGAGATACGCAGTATTTT. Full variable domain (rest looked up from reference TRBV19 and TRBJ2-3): DGGITQSPKYLFRKEGQNVTLSCEQNLNHDAMYWYRQDPGQGLRLIYYSQIVNDFQKGDIAEGYSVSREKKESFPLTVTSAQKNPTAFYLCASSGEAGGDTQYFGPGTRLTVL.

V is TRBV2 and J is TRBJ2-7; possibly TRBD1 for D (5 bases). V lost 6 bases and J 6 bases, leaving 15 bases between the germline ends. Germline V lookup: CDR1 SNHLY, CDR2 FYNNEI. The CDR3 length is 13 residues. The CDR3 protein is CASRRPIRGEQYF. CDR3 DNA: TGTGCCAGCAGGCGCCCTATTAGGGGCGAGCAGTACTTC.

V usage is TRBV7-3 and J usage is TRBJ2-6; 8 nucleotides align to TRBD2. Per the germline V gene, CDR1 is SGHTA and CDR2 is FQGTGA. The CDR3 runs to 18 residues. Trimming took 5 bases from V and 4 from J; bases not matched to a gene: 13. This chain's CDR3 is CASSATLGGARGANVLTF. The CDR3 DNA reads TGTGCCAGCAGCGCAACCCTCGGGGGGGCAAGAGGGGCCAACGTCCTGACTTTC.

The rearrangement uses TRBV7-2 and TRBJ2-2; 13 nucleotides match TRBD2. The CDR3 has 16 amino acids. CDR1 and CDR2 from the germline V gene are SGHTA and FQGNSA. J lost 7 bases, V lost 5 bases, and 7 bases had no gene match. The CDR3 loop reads CASSPLAGGPIGELFF. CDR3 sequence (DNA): TGTGCCAGCAGCCCACTAGCGGGAGGGCCAATCGGGGAGCTGTTTTTT. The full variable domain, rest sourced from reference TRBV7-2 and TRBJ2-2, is GAGVSQSPSNKVTEKGKDVELRCDPISGHTALYWYRQSLGQGLEFLIYFQGNSAPDKSGLPSDRFSAERTGGSVSTLTIQRTQQEDSAVYLCASSPLAGGPIGELFFGEGSRLTVL.

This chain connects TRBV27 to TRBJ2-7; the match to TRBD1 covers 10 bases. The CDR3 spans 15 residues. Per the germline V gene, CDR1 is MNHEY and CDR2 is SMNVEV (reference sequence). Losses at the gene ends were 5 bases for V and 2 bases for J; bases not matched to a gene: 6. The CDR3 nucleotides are TGTGCCAGCAGTCCAGGGACAGGGGCGGCCTACGAGCAGTACTTC. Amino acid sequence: CASSPGTGAAYEQYF.

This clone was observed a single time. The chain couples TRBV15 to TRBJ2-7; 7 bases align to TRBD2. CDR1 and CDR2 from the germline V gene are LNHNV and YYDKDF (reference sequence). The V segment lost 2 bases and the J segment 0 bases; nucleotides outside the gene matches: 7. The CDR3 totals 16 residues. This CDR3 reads CATSRHTSAISYEQYF. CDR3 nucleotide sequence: TGTGCCACCAGCAGACACACTAGCGCTATCTCCTACGAGCAGTACTTC.

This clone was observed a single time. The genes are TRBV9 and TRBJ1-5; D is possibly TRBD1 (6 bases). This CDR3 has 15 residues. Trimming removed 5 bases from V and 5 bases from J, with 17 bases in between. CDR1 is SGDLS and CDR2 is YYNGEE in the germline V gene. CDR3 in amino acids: CASSAGGTIDQPQHF. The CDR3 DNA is TGTGCCAGCAGTGCTGGGGGCACAATAGATCAGCCCCAGCATTTT.

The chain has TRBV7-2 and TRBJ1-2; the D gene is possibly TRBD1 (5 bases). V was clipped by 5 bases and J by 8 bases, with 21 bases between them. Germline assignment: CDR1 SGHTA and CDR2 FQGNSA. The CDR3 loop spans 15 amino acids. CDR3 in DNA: TGTGCCAGCAGCACCCTTCCGTGGCAGGGATACGGCTACACCTTC. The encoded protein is CASSTLPWQGYGYTF.

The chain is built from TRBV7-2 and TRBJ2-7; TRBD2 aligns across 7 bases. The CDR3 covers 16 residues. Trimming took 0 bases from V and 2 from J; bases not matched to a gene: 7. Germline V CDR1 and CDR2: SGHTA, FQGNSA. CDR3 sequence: CASSLAAGAFTYEQYF. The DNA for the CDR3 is TGTGCCAGCAGCTTAGCGGCGGGAGCCTTTACCTACGAGCAGTACTTC.

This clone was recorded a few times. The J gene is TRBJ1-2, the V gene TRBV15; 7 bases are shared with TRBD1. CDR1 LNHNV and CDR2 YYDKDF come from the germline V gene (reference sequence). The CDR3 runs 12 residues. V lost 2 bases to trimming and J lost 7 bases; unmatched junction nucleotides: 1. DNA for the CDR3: TGTGCCACCAGCAGAAACAGGGGTGGCTACACCTTC. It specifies CATSRNRGGYTF.

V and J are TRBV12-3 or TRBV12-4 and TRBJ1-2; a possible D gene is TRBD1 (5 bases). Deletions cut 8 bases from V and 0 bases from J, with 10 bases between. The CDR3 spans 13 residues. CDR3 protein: CASGHGTNYGYTF. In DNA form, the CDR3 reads TGTGCCAGCGGACACGGTACTAACTATGGCTACACCTTC.